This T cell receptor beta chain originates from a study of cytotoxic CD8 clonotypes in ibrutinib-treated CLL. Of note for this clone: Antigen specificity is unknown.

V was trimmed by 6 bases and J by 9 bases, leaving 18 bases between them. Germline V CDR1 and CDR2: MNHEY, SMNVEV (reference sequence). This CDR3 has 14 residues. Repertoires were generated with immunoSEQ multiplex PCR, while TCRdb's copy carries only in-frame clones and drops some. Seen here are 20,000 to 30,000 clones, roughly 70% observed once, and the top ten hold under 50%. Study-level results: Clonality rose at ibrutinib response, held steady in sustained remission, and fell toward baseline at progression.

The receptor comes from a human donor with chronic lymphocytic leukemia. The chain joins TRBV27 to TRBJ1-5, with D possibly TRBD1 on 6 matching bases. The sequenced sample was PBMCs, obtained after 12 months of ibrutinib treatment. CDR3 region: CASSLDRRTSPQHF. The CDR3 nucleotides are TGTGCCAGCAGCCTCGACAGGCGTACCTCGCCCCAGCATTTT.